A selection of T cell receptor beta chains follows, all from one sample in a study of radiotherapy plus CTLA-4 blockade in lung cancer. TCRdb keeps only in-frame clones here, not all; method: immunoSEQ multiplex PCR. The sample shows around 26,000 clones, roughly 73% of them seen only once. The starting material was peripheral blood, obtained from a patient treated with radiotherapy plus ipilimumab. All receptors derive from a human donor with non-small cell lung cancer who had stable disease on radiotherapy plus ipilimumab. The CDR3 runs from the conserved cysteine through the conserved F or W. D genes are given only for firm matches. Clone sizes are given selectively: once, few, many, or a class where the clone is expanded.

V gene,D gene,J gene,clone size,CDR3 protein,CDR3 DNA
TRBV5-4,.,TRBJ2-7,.,CASSLGGRTYEQYF,TGTGCCAGCAGCTTAGGTGGCAGAACCTACGAGCAGTACTTC
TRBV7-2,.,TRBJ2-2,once,CASSLGSGGELFF,TGTGCCAGCAGCTTAGGTTCCGGCGGGGAGCTGTTTTTT
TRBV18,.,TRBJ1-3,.,CASSPRTLQGQGNIIYF,TGTGCCAGCTCACCACGGACCCTACAGGGTCAAGGAAACATCATATATTTT
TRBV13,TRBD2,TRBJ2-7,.,CASSTRLAGVYEQYF,TGTGCCAGCAGCACCCGACTAGCGGGAGTTTACGAGCAGTACTTC
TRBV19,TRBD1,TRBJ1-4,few,CATQGAFNEKLFF,TGTGCCACCCAGGGGGCGTTTAATGAAAAACTGTTTTTT
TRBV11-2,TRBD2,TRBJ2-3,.,CASSLDSFLAGGPGGDTQYF,TGTGCCAGCAGCTTAGATTCGTTTCTAGCGGGAGGGCCAGGAGGAGATACGCAGTATTTT
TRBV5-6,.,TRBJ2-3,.,CASNTLLGVRTRTDTQYF,TGTGCCAGCAACACCCTTTTAGGCGTGAGGACACGCACAGATACGCAGTATTTT
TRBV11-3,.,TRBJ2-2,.,CASSSRVAGELFF,TGTGCCAGCAGCTCTAGGGTGGCCGGGGAGCTGTTTTTT
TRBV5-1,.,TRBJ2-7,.,CASSLAGQGSYEQYF,TGCGCCAGCAGCTTGGCCGGGCAGGGGAGCTACGAGCAGTACTTC
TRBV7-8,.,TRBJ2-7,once,CASSLGSQGPPEQYF,TGTGCCAGCAGCTTAGGTAGTCAGGGGCCTCCGGAGCAGTACTTC
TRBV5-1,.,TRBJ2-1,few,CASSPRRTSSYNEQFF,TGCGCCAGCAGCCCCCGCCGGACGAGCTCCTACAATGAGCAGTTCTTC
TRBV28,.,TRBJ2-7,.,CASSLFVSSGGSVLPYEQYF,TGTGCCAGCAGTTTATTCGTAAGTTCTGGGGGGTCGGTCCTCCCGTACGAGCAGTACTTC
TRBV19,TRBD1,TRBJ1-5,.,CASSTPGQGTQPQHF,TGTGCCAGTAGTACCCCGGGACAGGGGACCCAGCCCCAGCATTTT
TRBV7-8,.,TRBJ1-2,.,CASSPRESNYGYTF,TGTGCCAGCAGCCCAAGGGAATCTAACTATGGCTACACCTTC
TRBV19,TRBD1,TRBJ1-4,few,CASSMDRDQNEKLFF,TGTGCCAGTAGTATGGACAGGGACCAAAATGAAAAACTGTTTTTT
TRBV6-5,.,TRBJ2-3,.,CASSPRPTSDTQYF,TGTGCCAGCAGCCCACGACCTACCTCAGATACGCAGTATTTT
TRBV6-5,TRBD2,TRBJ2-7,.,CASRELAGVFEQYF,TGTGCCAGCAGGGAACTAGCGGGGGTTTTCGAGCAGTACTTC
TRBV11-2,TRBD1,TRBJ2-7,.,CASRRGQVAEQYF,TGTGCCAGCAGACGGGGACAGGTGGCCGAGCAGTACTTC
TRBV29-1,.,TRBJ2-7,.,CSVEVRGAPYEQYF,TGCAGCGTTGAAGTAAGGGGGGCCCCCTACGAGCAGTACTTC
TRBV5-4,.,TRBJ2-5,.,CASSVTEETQYF,TGTGCCAGCAGCGTCACGGAGGAGACCCAGTACTTC
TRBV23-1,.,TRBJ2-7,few,CASSRVSGKAPSPYEQYF,TGCGCCAGCAGCCGGGTTTCGGGGAAAGCGCCTTCCCCCTACGAGCAGTACTTC
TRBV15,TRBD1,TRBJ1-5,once,CATGVTGGSPYSNQPQHF,TGTGCCACCGGCGTAACAGGGGGGTCCCCTTATAGCAATCAGCCCCAGCATTTT
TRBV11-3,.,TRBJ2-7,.,CASSYSYEQYF,TGTGCCAGCAGCTACTCCTACGAGCAGTACTTC
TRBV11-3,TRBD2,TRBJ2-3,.,CASSRQGLAGAADTQYF,TGTGCCAGCAGCCGTCAGGGCCTAGCGGGAGCCGCAGATACGCAGTATTTT
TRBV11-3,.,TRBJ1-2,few,CASSLDSYYGYTF,TGTGCCAGCAGCTTAGACAGCTACTATGGCTACACCTTC
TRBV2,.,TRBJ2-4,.,CASSDTSNIQYF,TGTGCCAGCAGTGACACGTCAAACATTCAGTACTTC
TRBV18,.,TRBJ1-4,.,CASSPIRPGEATNEKLFF,TGTGCCAGCTCACCCATTCGGCCGGGGGAGGCAACTAATGAAAAACTGTTTTTT
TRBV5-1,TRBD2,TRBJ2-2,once,CASSLGPTSGSNTGELFF,TGCGCCAGCAGCTTGGGGCCAACTAGCGGGAGTAACACCGGGGAGCTGTTTTTT
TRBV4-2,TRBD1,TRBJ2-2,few,CASSRQGAGELFF,TGTGCCAGCAGCAGACAGGGGGCCGGGGAGCTGTTTTTT
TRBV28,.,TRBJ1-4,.,CATKVAGAYEKLFF,TGTGCCACCAAAGTGGCGGGGGCATATGAAAAACTGTTTTTT
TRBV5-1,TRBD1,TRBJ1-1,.,CASSLPGTGNTEAFF,TGCGCCAGCAGCTTGCCCGGGACAGGGAACACTGAAGCTTTCTTT
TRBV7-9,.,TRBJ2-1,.,CASSPGRGRYNEQFF,TGTGCCAGCTCCCCGGGCAGGGGCAGGTACAATGAGCAGTTCTTC
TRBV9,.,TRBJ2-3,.,CASSPRAGASTDTQYF,TGTGCCAGCAGCCCACGGGCAGGGGCTAGCACAGATACGCAGTATTTT
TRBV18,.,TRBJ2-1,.,CASSPPQQSPYNEQFF,TGTGCCAGCTCACCACCGCAGCAGAGCCCCTACAATGAGCAGTTCTTC
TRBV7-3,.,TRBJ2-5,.,CASRKGIQETQYF,TGTGCCAGCAGGAAGGGGATCCAAGAGACCCAGTACTTC
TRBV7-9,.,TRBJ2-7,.,CASSGYEQYF,TGTGCCAGCAGCGGGTACGAGCAGTACTTC
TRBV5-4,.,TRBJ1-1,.,CATSALGKNTEAFF,TGTGCCACCTCGGCGTTGGGTAAGAACACTGAAGCTTTCTTT
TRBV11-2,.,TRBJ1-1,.,CASSWVNTEAFF,TGTGCCAGCAGCTGGGTGAACACTGAAGCTTTCTTT
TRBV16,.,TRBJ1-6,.,CASSQLGRADSPLHF,TGTGCCAGCAGCCAATTAGGCAGGGCTGATTCACCCCTCCACTTT
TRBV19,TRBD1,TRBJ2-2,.,CASSPRTGMVTGELFF,TGTGCCAGTAGTCCCCGGACAGGGATGGTCACCGGGGAGCTGTTTTTT
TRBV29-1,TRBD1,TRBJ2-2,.,CSAPGQGATGELFF,TGCAGCGCCCCGGGACAGGGGGCCACCGGGGAGCTGTTTTTT
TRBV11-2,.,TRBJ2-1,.,CASSLVAGGANEQFF,TGTGCCAGCAGCTTAGTCGCTGGGGGAGCTAATGAGCAGTTCTTC
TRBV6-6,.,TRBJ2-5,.,CASSYSYLGGETQYF,TGTGCCAGCAGTTACTCCTACCTAGGGGGAGAGACCCAGTACTTC
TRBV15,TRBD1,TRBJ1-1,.,CATSRGGTGNTEAFF,TGTGCCACCAGCAGAGGGGGGACAGGGAACACTGAAGCTTTCTTT
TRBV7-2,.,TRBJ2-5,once,CASSLGSLQETQYF,TGTGCCAGCAGCTTAGGCAGCTTACAAGAGACCCAGTACTTC
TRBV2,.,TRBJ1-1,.,CASSRRVNMNTEAFF,TGTGCCAGCAGTAGGAGGGTCAACATGAACACTGAAGCTTTCTTT
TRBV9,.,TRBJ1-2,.,CASSPTAGWAVIGGYTF,TGTGCCAGCAGCCCCACGGCGGGTTGGGCGGTTATTGGTGGCTACACCTTC
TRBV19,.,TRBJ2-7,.,CASSTRALSYEQYF,TGTGCCAGTAGTACCCGGGCCCTCTCCTACGAGCAGTACTTC
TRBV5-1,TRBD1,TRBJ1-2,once,CASSLGDRGTYGYTF,TGCGCCAGCAGCTTGGGGGACAGGGGGACCTATGGCTACACCTTC
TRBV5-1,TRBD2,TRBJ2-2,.,CASRPGLAFTGELFF,TGCGCCAGCAGACCGGGACTAGCGTTCACCGGGGAGCTGTTTTTT
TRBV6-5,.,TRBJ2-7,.,CASRRTEQAYEQYF,TGTGCCAGCAGGCGAACAGAACAGGCATACGAGCAGTACTTC
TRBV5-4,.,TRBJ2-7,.,CASSLAFSYEQYF,TGTGCCAGCAGCTTGGCCTTCTCCTACGAGCAGTACTTC
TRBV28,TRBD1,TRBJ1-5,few,CASSFPRGRGGNQPQHF,TGTGCCAGCAGTTTCCCGAGGGGGCGCGGTGGGAATCAGCCCCAGCATTTT